This T cell receptor (beta chain) was observed in a study of blood T cell repertoires in COVID-19. About the research overall: Donors in the United States, Italy and Spain gave samples during acute or convalescent COVID-19.

As handled by the study authors: Amplifying reference gene primers gave estimates of nucleated cell counts. Profiling relied on immunoSEQ multiplex PCR, and the TCRdb table lists in-frame clones only, not all of them. V, J and clone size are those of that table, while D and trimming were read from the DNA. The table has approximately 250,000 clones, roughly 83% seen once. This clone was recorded once. The V gene lost 0 bases and the J gene lost 1 base, with 6 bases spanning the gap. There are 14 residues in the CDR3. Per the germline V gene, CDR1 is KGHDR and CDR2 is SFDVKD. The material sequenced was peripheral blood. The clonotype was recovered from a man in his fifties or sixties who had recovered from COVID-19. The rearrangement joins TRBV24-1 to TRBJ2-7; D unclear. In DNA form, the CDR3 reads TGTGCCACCAGTGATTTGGCCAGGTCCTACGAGCAGTACTTC. Its translation is CATSDLARSYEQYF.